This TCR beta chain stems from a study of cytomegalovirus exposure and HLA in healthy donors. About the study: From donors who were HLA-typed, an early data release held about 85 million unique TCRs.

General observations from the study: Among the most significant clusters, several appeared linked to common viral pathogens in a later analysis.

Primers: 60 Vbeta forward and 13 Jbeta reverse. Method: immunoSEQ multiplex PCR; TCRdb's copy keeps in-frame clones and lacks some. Of more than 85,000 clones listed, around 74% are singletons. Notes on this clone: The target antigen is unknown.

Source material: PBMCs. The clonotype comes from a man younger than 45 in good health and CMV-seropositive.

CDR3 loop: CASSFPGAGNIQYF. In DNA form, the CDR3 reads TGTGCCAGCAGCTTCCCGGGCGCGGGGAACATTCAGTACTTC. The chain combines TRBV5-5 with TRBJ2-4; D perhaps matches TRBD2 (6 bases). Germline lookup yields CDR1 SGHKS and CDR2 YYEKEE (reference sequence). V lost 2 bases to trimming and J lost 7 bases, with 13 bases between them. This CDR3 has 14 residues.